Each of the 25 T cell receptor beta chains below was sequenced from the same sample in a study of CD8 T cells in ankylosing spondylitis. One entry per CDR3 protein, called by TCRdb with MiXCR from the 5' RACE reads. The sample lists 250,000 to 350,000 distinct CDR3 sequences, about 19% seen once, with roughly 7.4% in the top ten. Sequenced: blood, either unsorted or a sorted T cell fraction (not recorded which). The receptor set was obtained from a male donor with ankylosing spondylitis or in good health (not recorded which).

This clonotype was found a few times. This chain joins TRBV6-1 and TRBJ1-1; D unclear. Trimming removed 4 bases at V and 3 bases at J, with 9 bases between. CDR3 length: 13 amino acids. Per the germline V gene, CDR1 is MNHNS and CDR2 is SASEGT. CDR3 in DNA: TGTGCCAGCAGTGGAATCTTTTACACTGAAGCTTTCTTT. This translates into CASSGIFYTEAFF.

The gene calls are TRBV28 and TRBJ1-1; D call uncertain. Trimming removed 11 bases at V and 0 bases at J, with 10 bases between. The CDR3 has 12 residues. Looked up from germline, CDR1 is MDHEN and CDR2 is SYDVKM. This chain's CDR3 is CAGKNLNTEAFF. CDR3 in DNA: TGTGCCGGAAAGAATTTGAACACTGAAGCTTTCTTT.

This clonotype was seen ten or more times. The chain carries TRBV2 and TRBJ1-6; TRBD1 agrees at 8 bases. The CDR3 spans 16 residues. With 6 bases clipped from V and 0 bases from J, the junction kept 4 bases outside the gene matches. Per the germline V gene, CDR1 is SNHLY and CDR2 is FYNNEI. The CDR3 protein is CASRWDRSSYNSPLHF. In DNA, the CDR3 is TGTGCCAGCAGGTGGGACAGGAGCTCCTATAATTCACCCCTCCACTTT.

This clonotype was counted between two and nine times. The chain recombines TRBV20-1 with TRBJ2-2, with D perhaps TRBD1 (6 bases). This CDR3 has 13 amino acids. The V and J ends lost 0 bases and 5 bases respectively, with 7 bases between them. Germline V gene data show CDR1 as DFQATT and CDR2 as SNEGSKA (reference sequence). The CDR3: CSAREGGTGELFF. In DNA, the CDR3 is TGCAGTGCTAGAGAAGGGGGAACCGGGGAGCTGTTTTTT.

Written as DNA, the CDR3 is TGTGCCAGCTCGACGGGGAGGGGGACCCAGTACTTC. Amino acid sequence: CASSTGRGTQYF. The gene calls are TRBV6-5 and TRBJ2-5, with 7 bases matching TRBD2. From germline, CDR1 is MNHEY and CDR2 SVGAGI. The CDR3 runs to 12 residues. The ends lost 8 bases at V and 7 bases at J; junction bases unmatched: 7.

The chain's CDR3 is CAWSAAGNTEAFF. The CDR3 bases are TGTGCCTGGAGTGCCGCCGGGAACACTGAAGCTTTCTTT. The V and J genes are TRBV30 and TRBJ1-1; D is unclear. V was trimmed by 1 base and J by 1 base, leaving 7 bases between them. The CDR3 runs 13 residues. Germline CDR1 and CDR2: GTSNPN and SVGIG (reference sequence).

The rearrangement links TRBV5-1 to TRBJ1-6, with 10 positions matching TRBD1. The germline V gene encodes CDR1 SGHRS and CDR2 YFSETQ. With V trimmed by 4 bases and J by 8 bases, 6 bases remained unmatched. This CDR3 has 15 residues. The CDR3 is CASSPTGTGDSPLHF. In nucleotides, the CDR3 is TGCGCCAGCAGCCCGACCGGGACAGGGGATTCACCCCTCCACTTT.

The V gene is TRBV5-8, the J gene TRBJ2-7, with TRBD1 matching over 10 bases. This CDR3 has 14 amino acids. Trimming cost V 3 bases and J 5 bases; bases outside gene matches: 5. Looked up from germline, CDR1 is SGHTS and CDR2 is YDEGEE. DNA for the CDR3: TGTGCCAGCAGCTGGAGGACAGGGGGGCACGAGCAGTACGTC. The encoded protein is CASSWRTGGHEQYV.

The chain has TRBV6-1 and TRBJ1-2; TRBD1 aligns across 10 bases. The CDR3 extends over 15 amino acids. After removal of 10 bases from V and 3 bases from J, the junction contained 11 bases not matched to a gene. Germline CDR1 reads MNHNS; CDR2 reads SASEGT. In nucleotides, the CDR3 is TGTGCCACCCGGGACAGGGGAAGTTCTGACTATGGCTACACCTTC. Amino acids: CATRDRGSSDYGYTF.

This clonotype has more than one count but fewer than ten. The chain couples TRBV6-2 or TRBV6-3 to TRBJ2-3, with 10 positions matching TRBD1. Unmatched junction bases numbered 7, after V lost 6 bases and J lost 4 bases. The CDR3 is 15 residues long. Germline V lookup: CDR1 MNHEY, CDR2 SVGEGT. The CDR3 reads CASRTRDRGADTQYF. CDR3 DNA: TGTGCCAGCAGGACGCGGGACAGGGGCGCAGATACGCAGTATTTT.

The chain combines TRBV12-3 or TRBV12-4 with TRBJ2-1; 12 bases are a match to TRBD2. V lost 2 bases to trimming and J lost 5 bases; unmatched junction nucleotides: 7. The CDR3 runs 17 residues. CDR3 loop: CASSLSLAGGSHNEQFF. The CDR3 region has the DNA TGTGCCAGCAGTTTATCGCTAGCGGGGGGGTCCCACAATGAGCAGTTCTTC.

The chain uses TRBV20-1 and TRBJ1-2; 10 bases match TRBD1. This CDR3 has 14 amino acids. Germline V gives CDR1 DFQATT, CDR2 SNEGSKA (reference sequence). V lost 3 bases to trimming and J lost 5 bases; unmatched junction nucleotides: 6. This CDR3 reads CSASKGQGIYGYTF. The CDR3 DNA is TGCAGTGCTAGTAAGGGACAGGGGATTTATGGCTACACCTTC.

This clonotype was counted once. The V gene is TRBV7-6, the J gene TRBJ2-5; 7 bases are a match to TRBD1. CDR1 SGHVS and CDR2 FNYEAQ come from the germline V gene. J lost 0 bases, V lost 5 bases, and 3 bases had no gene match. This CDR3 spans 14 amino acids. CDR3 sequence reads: CASSRTGYQETQYF. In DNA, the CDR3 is TGTGCCAGCAGCCGGACAGGCTACCAAGAGACCCAGTACTTC.

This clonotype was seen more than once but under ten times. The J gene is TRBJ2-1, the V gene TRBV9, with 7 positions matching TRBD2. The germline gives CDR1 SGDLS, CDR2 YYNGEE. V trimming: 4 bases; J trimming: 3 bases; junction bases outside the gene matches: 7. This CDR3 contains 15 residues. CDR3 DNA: TGTGCCAGCAGCTCCAGCGGGACGTTCTACAATGAGCAGTTCTTC. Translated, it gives CASSSSGTFYNEQFF.

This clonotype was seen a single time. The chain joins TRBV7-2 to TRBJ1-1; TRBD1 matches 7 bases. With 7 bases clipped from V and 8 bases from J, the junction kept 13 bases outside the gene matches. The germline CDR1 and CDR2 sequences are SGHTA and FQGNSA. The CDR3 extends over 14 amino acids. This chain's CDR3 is CASTPGGTGAEAFF. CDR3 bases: TGTGCCAGCACCCCCGGGGGCACAGGGGCAGAAGCTTTCTTT. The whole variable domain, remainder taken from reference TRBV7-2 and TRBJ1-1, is GAGVSQSPSNKVTEKGKDVELRCDPISGHTALYWYRQSLGQGLEFLIYFQGNSAPDKSGLPSDRFSAERTGGSVSTLTIQRTQQEDSAVYLCASTPGGTGAEAFFGQGTRLTVV.

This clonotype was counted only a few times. CDR3 in DNA: TGTGCCAGCAGTGAAGCTCGCCTGAGTGGGGTCACCTTC. It specifies CASSEARLSGVTF. The gene calls are TRBV6-1 and TRBJ1-2; D is unresolved. The V end lost 0 bases, the J end lost 13 bases, and 15 bases lay between the germline ends. Germline V gene lookup returns CDR1 MNHNS and CDR2 SASEGT. There are 13 residues in the CDR3.

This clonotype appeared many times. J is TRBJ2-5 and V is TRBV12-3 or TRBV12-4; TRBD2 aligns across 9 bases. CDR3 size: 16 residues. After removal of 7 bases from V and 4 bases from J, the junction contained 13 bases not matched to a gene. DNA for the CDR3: TGTGCCAGCACCGGCGGGGTAGCGGGAGTTGGAGAGACCCAGTACTTC. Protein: CASTGGVAGVGETQYF.

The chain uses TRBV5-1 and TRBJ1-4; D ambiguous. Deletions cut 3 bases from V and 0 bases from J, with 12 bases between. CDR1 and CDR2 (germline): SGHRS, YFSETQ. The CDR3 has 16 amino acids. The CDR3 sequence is CASSYLPPATNEKLFF. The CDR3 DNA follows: TGCGCCAGCAGCTATTTACCACCTGCAACTAATGAAAAACTGTTTTTT. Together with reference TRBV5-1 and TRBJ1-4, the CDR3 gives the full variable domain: KAGVTQTPRYLIKTRGQQVTLSCSPISGHRSVSWYQQTPGQGLQFLFEYFSETQRNKGNFPGRFSGRQFSNSRSEMNVSTLELGDSALYLCASSYLPPATNEKLFFGSGTQLSVL.

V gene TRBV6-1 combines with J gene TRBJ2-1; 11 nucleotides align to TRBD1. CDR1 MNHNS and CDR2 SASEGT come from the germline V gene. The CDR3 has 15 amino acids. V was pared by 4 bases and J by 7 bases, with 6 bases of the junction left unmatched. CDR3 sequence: CASSVRGQGANEQFF. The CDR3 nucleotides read TGTGCCAGCAGTGTTAGAGGACAGGGGGCTAATGAGCAGTTCTTC.

CDR3 in DNA: TGTGCCAGCAGTTACCCCGGGACAGAGTACGAGCAGTACGTC. Amino acid sequence: CASSYPGTEYEQYV. This chain uses TRBV28 with TRBJ2-7; 7 bases align to TRBD1. The length of the CDR3 is 14 residues. V was pared by 4 bases and J by 4 bases, with 7 bases of the junction left unmatched. Per the germline V gene, CDR1 is MDHEN and CDR2 is SYDVKM.

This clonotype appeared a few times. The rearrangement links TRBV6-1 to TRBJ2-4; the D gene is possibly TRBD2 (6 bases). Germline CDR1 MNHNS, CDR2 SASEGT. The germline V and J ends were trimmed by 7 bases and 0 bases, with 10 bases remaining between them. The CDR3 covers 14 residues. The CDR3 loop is CASTWGVAKNIQYF. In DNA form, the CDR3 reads TGTGCCAGCACCTGGGGGGTAGCCAAAAACATTCAGTACTTC.

The CDR3 nucleotides read TGTGCCGAGAGCCGCCCATTTAGGAGGGCTTATTCTTATAGCAATCAGCCCCAGCATTTT. As protein: CAESRPFRRAYSYSNQPQHF. The V gene is TRBV6-1, the J gene TRBJ1-5; no clear D. The CDR3 is made up of 20 amino acids. Trimming removed 11 bases from V and 0 bases from J, with 32 bases in between. Per germline, CDR1 MNHNS and CDR2 SASEGT.

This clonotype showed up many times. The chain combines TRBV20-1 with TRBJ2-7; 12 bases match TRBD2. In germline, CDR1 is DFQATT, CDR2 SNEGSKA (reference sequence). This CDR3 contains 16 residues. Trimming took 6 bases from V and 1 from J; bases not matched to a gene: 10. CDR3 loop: CSADGLAGRGSYEQYV. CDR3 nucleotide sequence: TGCAGTGCCGACGGACTAGCGGGACGCGGGTCCTACGAGCAGTACGTC.

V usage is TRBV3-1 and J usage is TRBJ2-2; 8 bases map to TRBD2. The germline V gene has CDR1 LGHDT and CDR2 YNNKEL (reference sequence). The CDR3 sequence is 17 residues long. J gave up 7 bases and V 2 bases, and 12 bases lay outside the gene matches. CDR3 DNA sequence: TGTGCCAGCAGCCAACCCCCAGCTAGCGGGCATGGCGGGGAGCTGTTTTTT. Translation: CASSQPPASGHGGELFF.

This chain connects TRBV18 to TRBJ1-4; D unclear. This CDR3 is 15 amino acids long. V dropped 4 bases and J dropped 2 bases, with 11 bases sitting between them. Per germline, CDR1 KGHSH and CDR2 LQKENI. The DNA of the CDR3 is TGTGCCAGCTCACTCCACGGGTTGACTAATGAAAAACTGTTTTTT. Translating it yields CASSLHGLTNEKLFF.